This TCR beta chain was sequenced in a study of cytomegalovirus exposure and HLA in healthy donors. Germline V CDR1 and CDR2: SGHAT, FQNNGV. The CDR3 is 16 amino acids. Trimming stripped 4 bases from V and 0 bases from J, with 10 bases between. Comments on this clone: What it binds is not known.

Study observations and caveats: In a later analysis, common viral pathogens appeared linked to several of the most significant clusters. Previously analyzed data showed that most TCR beta V segments were productive at a frequency of about 90% or about 30%.

PCR was performed using 60 Vbeta and 13 Jbeta primers. This table comes from immunoSEQ multiplex PCR, and its TCRdb copy is limited to in-frame clones, with some not included. The sample shows 95,000 to 150,000 clones, about 78% of them seen only once. Sequencing was carried out using PBMCs. V and J are TRBV11-2 and TRBJ1-6; D is uncertain. The receptor's source is a woman aged 35 to 49 in good health and CMV-seropositive. The CDR3 nucleotides are TGTGCCAGCAGCTCAGCAGGAAGCTCCTATAATTCACCCCTCCACTTT. This sequence encodes CASSSAGSSYNSPLHF.